This record covers a single TCR beta chain. The antigen remains undetermined. Using ten immunoSEQ deep assay plates, investigators sequenced unsorted PBMC DNA. Authors' data handling: Without quality scores, immunoSEQ junctional reads could not be filtered like full-length reads. Only in-frame clones appear in the TCRdb table, and some are missing; sequencing was by immunoSEQ multiplex PCR. The V and J calls and clone size were taken over from that table, and D and trimming were inferred from the DNA. Of around 500,000 clones listed, around 85% are singletons. The record originates from a study of shared clonotypes between healthy human individuals. Trimming stripped 4 bases from V and 7 bases from J, with 7 bases between. Germline CDR1 reads MDHEN; CDR2 reads SYDVKM. The CDR3 spans 11 residues. Nashville, Tennessee was home to all donors, who were Caucasian adults. Regarding the study as a whole: Sequencing depth was a factor that was expected to affect clonotype sharing among donors.

The sequenced material came from PBMCs. J is TRBJ1-2 and V is TRBV28; D perhaps matches TRBD1 (5 bases). The clonotype was recovered from a middle-aged woman in good health. Some clones in this sample may be carry-over from other donors' samples. CDR3 sequence: CASSSQGGYTF. As DNA, the CDR3 is TGTGCCAGCAGTTCTCAGGGTGGCTACACCTTC.